This TCR beta chain was identified during a study of blood T cell repertoires in COVID-19. On the study more broadly: The United States, Italy and Spain were the sources of the acute and convalescent COVID-19 samples.

The CDR3 extends over 15 amino acids. Trimming shortened V by 7 bases and J by 1 base, and 14 bases separated the two germline ends. Germline V CDR1 and CDR2: LNHDA, SQIVND (reference sequence). This clone was seen only a few times. The protocol was immunoSEQ multiplex PCR, while the TCRdb copy is restricted to in-frame clones and leaves out a portion. Among about 80,000 clones listed, 60% to 85% were seen once. The chain links TRBV19 to TRBJ1-5; the D gene is possibly TRBD1 (6 bases). This sequence was found in a human donor in a cohort sampled during active COVID-19. Sample: peripheral blood. The CDR3 nucleotides read TGTGCCAGTATCAGGGGAGTTTCAAGCAATCAGCCCCAGCATTTT. This translates into CASIRGVSSNQPQHF.